The subject of this entry is one T cell receptor (beta chain). Antigen specificity is unknown. Germline loops: CDR1 SEHNR, CDR2 FQNEAQ (reference sequence). Trimming shortened V by 0 bases and J by 1 base, and 14 bases separated the two germline ends. The CDR3 loop spans 17 amino acids. TCRdb keeps only in-frame clones here, not all; method: immunoSEQ multiplex PCR. Of over 800,000 clones in the sample, 90% to 95% are singletons; the top ten hold 24%. The data are from a study of shared clonotypes between healthy human individuals. Study-wide results and caveats: Limited genetic and exposure-history diversity came from having few donors.

CD45RO-negative cells were positively selected for CCR7, leaving out terminally differentiated effector memory CD45RA+ cells. Material: naive CD8+ T cells sorted from blood. The rearrangement uses TRBV7-9 and TRBJ2-3; no clear D. The receptor's source is a young man in good health. CDR3 loop: CASSLALTGERTDTQYF. DNA of the CDR3: TGTGCCAGCAGCTTAGCGTTGACTGGCGAGCGCACAGATACGCAGTATTTT.